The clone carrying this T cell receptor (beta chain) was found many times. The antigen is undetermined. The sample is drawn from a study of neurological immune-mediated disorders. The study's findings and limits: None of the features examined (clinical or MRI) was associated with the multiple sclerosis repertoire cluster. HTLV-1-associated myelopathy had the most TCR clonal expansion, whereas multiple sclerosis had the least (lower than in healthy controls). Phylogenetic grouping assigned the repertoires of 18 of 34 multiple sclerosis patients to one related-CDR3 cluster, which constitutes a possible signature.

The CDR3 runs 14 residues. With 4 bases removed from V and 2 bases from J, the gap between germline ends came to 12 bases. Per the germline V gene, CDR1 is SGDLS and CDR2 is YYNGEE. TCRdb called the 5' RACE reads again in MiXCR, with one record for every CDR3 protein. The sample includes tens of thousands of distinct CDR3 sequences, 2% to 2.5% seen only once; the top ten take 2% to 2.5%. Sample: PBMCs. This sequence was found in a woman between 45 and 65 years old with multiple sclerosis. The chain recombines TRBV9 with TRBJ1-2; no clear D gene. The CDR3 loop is CASSPDGGNYGYTF. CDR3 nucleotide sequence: TGTGCCAGCAGCCCAGACGGAGGGAACTATGGCTACACCTTC.